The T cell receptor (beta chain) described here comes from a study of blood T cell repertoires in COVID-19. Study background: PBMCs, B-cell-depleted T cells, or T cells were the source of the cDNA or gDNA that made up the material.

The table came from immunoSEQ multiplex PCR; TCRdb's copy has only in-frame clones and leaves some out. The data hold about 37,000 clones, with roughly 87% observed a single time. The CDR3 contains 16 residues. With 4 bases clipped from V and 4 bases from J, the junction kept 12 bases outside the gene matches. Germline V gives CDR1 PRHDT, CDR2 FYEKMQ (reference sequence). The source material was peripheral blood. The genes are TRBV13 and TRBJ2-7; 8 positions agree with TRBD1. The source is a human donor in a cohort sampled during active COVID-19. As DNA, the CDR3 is TGTGCCAGCAGCTCTTCCGTGACAGGGGAGAGTTACGAGCAGTACTTC. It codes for CASSSSVTGESYEQYF.